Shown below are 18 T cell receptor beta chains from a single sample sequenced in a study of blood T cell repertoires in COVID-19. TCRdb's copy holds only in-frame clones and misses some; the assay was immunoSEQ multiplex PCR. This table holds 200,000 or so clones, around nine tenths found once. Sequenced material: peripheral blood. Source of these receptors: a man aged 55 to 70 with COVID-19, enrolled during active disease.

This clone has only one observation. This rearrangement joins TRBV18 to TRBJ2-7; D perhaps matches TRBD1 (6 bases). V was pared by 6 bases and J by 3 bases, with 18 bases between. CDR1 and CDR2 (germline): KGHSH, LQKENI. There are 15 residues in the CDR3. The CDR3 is CASSRDNAYLYEQYF. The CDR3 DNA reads TGTGCCAGCTCCCGGGACAACGCCTATCTCTACGAGCAGTACTTC. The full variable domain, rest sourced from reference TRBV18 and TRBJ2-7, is NAGVMQNPRHLVRRRGQEARLRCSPMKGHSHVYWYRQLPEEGLKFMVYLQKENIIDESGMPKERFSAEFPKEGPSILRIQQVVRGDSAAYFCASSRDNAYLYEQYFGPGTRLTVT.

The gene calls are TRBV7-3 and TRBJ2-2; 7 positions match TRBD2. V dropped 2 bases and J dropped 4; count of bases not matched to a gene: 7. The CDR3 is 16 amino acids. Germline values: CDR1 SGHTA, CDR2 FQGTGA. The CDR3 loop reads CASSLGLAESTGELFF. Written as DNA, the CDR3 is TGTGCCAGCAGCTTAGGGCTAGCGGAGAGCACCGGGGAGCTGTTTTTT.

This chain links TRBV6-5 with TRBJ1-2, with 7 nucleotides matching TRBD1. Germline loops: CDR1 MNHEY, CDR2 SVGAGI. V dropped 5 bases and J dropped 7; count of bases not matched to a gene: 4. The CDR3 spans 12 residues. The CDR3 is CASSRTGAGYTF. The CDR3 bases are TGTGCCAGCAGTCGGACAGGTGCTGGCTACACCTTC.

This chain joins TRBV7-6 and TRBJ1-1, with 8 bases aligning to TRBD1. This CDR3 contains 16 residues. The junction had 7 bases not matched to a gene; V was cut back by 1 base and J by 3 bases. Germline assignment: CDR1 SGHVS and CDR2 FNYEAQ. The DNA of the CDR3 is TGTGCCAGCAGCTTAGTTTCAGGGGGCTGGGACACTGAAGCTTTCTTT. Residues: CASSLVSGGWDTEAFF.

CDR3 residues: CASRSSGTDSYNEQFF. The CDR3 DNA reads as TGTGCCAGCAGGTCAAGCGGGACCGACTCATACAATGAGCAGTTCTTC. V gene TRBV28 combines with J gene TRBJ2-1; TRBD2 matches 7 bases. CDR3 size: 16 residues. The germline V gene encodes CDR1 MDHEN and CDR2 SYDVKM. V was clipped by 6 bases and J by 4 bases; unmatched bases: 12. The entire variable domain, with the rest obtained from reference TRBV28 and TRBJ2-1, is as follows: DVKVTQSSRYLVKRTGEKVFLECVQDMDHENMFWYRQDPGLGLRLIYFSYDVKMKEKGDIPEGYSVSREKKERFSLILESASTNQTSMYLCASRSSGTDSYNEQFFGPGTRLTVL.

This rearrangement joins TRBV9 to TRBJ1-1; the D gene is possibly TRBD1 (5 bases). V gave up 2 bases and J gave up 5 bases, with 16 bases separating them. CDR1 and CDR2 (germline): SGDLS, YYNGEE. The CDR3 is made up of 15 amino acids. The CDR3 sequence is CASSVSGTGRTEAFF. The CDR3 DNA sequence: TGTGCCAGCAGCGTCTCCGGGACGGGGAGGACTGAAGCTTTCTTT.

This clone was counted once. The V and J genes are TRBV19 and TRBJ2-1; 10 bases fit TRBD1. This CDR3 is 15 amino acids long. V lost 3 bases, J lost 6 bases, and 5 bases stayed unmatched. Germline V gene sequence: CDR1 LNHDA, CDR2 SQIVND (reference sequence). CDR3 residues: CASSIRGQGFNEQFF. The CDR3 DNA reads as TGTGCCAGTAGTATTAGGGGACAGGGGTTCAATGAGCAGTTCTTC. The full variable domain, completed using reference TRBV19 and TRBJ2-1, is DGGITQSPKYLFRKEGQNVTLSCEQNLNHDAMYWYRQDPGQGLRLIYYSQIVNDFQKGDIAEGYSVSREKKESFPLTVTSAQKNPTAFYLCASSIRGQGFNEQFFGPGTRLTVL.

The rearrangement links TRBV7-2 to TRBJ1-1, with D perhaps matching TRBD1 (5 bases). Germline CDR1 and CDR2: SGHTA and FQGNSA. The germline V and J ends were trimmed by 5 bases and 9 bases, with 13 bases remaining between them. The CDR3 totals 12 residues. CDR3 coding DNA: TGTGCCAGCAGCGCGCAGGGATGGAAAGCTTTCTTT. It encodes CASSAQGWKAFF.

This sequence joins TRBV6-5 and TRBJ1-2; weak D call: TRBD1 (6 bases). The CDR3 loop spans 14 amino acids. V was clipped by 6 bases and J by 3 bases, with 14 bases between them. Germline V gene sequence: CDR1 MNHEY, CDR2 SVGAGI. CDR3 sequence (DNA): TGTGCCAGCAGAGGCAGGGGACGGGACTATGGCTACACCTTC. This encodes CASRGRGRDYGYTF.

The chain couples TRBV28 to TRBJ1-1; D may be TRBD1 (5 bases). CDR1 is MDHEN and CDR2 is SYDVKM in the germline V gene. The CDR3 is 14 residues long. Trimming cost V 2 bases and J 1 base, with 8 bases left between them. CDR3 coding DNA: TGTGCCAGCAGTTTAGTGACAGAGAACACTGAAGCTTTCTTT. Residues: CASSLVTENTEAFF. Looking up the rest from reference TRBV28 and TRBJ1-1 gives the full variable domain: DVKVTQSSRYLVKRTGEKVFLECVQDMDHENMFWYRQDPGLGLRLIYFSYDVKMKEKGDIPEGYSVSREKKERFSLILESASTNQTSMYLCASSLVTENTEAFFGQGTRLTVV.

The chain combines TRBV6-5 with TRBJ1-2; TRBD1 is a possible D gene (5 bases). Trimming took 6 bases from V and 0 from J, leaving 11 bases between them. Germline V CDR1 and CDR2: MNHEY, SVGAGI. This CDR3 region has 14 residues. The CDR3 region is CASSSGLANYGYTF. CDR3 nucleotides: TGTGCCAGCAGCTCAGGGTTAGCTAACTATGGCTACACCTTC.

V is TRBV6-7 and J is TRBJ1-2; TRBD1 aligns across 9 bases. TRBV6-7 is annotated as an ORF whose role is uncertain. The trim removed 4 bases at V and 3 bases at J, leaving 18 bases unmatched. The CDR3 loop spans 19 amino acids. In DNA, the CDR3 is TGTGCCAGCAGTTCCCCGGTAAAGACAGGGGGTTCTAACCACTATGGCTACACCTTC. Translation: CASSSPVKTGGSNHYGYTF.

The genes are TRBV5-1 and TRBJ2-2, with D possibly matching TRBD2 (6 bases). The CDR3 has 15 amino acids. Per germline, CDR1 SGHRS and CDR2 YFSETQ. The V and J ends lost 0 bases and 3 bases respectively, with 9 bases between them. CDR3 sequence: CASSLEGGDTGELFF. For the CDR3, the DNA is TGCGCCAGCAGCTTGGAAGGAGGGGACACCGGGGAGCTGTTTTTT.

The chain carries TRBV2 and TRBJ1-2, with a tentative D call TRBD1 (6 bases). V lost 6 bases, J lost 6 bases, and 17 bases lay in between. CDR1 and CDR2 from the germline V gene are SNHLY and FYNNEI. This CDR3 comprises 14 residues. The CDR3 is CASREVAGAHGYTF. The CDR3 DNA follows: TGTGCCAGCAGGGAGGTGGCAGGGGCCCATGGCTACACCTTC.

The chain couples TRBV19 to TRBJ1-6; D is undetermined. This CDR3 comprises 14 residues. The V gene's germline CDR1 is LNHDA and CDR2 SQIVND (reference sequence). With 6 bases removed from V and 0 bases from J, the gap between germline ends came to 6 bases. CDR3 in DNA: TGTGCCAGTAGGCTGAGCTCCTATAATTCACCCCTCCACTTT. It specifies CASRLSSYNSPLHF.

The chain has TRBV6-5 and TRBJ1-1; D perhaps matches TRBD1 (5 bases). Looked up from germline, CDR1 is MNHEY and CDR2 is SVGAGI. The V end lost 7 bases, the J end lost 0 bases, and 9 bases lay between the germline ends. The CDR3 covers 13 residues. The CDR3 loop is CASTRGLNTEAFF. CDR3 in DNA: TGTGCCAGCACGCGGGGCCTGAACACTGAAGCTTTCTTT.

CDR3 amino acids: CASSQDGVPGYPQHF. The CDR3 coding sequence is TGCGCCAGCAGCCAAGACGGGGTACCGGGTTATCCCCAGCATTTT. The V gene is TRBV4-1, the J gene TRBJ1-5; no clear D gene. The V end was cut by 0 bases, the J end by 10 bases, with 16 bases between. Germline V gene lookup returns CDR1 MGHRA and CDR2 YSYEKL. The CDR3 runs 15 residues.

The CDR3, as DNA: TGTGCCAGCAGCCCCGGACAGAACAACTATGGCTACACCTTC. Amino acid sequence: CASSPGQNNYGYTF. The rearrangement joins TRBV9 to TRBJ1-2; possibly TRBD1 for D (6 bases). With 4 bases removed from V and 2 bases from J, the gap between germline ends came to 12 bases. CDR1 SGDLS and CDR2 YYNGEE come from the germline V gene. The CDR3 sequence is 14 residues long.